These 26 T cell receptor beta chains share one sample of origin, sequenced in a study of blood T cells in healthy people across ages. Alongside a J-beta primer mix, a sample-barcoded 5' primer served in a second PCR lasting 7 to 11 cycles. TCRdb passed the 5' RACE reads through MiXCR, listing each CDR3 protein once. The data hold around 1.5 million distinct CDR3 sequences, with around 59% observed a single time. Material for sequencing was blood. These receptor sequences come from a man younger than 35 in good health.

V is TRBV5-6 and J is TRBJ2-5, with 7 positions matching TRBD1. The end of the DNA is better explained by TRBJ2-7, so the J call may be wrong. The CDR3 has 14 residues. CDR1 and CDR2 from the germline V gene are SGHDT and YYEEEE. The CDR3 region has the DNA TGTGCCAGCAGCTGGGACAGCCTGGACTACGAGCAGTACTTC. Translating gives CASSWDSLDYEQYF.

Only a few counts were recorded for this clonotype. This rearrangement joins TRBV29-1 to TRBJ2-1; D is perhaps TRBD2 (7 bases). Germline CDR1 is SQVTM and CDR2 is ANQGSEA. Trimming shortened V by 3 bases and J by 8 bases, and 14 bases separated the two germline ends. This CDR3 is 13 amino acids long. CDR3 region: CSVEGGGGHEQFF. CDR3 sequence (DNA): TGCAGCGTTGAGGGAGGCGGGGGCCATGAGCAGTTCTTC.

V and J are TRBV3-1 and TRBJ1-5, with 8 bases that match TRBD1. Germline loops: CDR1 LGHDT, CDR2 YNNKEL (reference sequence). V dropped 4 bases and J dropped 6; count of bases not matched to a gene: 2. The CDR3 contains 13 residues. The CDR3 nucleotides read TGTGCCAGCAGCCCACAGGGGGGTCAGCCCCAGCATTTT. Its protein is CASSPQGGQPQHF.

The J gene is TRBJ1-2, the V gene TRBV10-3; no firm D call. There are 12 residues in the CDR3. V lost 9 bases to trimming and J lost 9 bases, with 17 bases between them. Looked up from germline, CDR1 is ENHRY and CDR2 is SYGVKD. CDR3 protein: CAINSEGMSYTF. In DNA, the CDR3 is TGTGCCATAAACTCCGAAGGGATGAGCTACACCTTC.

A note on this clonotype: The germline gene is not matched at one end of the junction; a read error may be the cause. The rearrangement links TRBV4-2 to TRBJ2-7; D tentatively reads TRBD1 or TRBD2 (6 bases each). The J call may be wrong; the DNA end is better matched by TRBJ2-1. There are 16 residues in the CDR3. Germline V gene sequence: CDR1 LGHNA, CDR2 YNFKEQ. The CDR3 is CASSQEENGGPNKQFF. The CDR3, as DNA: TGTGCCAGCAGCCAAGAAGAGAACGGGGGCCCCAATAAGCAGTTCTTC.

CDR3 sequence: CASSSYRGPSWTNYGYTF. CDR3 in DNA: TGTGCCAGCAGCTCATACCGGGGACCTTCCTGGACGAACTATGGCTACACCTTC. The chain combines TRBV9 with TRBJ1-2; D is possibly TRBD1 (5 bases). The ends were cut back, 4 bases at V and 2 bases at J, with 24 bases in the middle. The CDR3 is made up of 18 amino acids. From germline, CDR1 is SGDLS and CDR2 YYNGEE.

CDR3 DNA sequence: TGTGCCAGCATGAACAGTATCTCGAGCGAGCAGTACTTC. This gives the protein CASMNSISSEQYF. The chain joins TRBV2 to TRBJ2-7; D uncertain. Looked up from germline, CDR1 is SNHLY and CDR2 is FYNNEI. V was cut by 7 bases and J by 6 bases, with 16 bases left in between. This CDR3 comprises 13 residues.

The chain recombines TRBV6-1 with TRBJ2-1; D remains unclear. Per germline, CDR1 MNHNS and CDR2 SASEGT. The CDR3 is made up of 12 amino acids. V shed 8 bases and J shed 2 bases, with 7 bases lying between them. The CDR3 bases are TGTGCCAGCTACGTCCCCTACAATGAGCAGTTCTTC. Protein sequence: CASYVPYNEQFF.

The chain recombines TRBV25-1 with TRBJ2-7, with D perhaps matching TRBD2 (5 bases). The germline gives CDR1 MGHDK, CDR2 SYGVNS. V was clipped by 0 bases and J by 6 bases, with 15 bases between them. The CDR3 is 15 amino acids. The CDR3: CASSEYGSWAGEQYF. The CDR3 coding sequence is TGTGCCAGCAGTGAATATGGGAGTTGGGCAGGCGAGCAGTACTTC.

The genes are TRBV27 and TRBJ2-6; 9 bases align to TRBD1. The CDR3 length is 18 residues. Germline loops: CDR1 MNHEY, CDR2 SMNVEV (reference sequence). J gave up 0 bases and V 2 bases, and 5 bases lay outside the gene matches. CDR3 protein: CASSLGTGTISGANVLTF. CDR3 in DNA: TGTGCCAGCAGTTTAGGGACAGGGACCATCTCTGGGGCCAACGTCCTGACTTTC.

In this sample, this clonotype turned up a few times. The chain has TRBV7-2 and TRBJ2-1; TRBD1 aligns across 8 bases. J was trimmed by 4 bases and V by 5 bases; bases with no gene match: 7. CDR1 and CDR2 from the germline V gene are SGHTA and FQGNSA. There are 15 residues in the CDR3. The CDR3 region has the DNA TGTGCCAGCAGCGCGGTTGGACAGGGTTACAATGAGCAGTTCTTC. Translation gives CASSAVGQGYNEQFF. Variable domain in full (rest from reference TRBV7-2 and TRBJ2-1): GAGVSQSPSNKVTEKGKDVELRCDPISGHTALYWYRQSLGQGLEFLIYFQGNSAPDKSGLPSDRFSAERTGGSVSTLTIQRTQQEDSAVYLCASSAVGQGYNEQFFGPGTRLTVL.

CDR3 loop: CASSYPKSGTGSYEQYF. CDR3 nucleotide sequence: TGTGCCAGCAGTTACCCCAAGTCTGGGACAGGGTCCTACGAGCAGTACTTC. The chain couples TRBV6-5 to TRBJ2-7; 9 bases line up with TRBD1. The germline gives CDR1 MNHEY, CDR2 SVGAGI. CDR3 length: 17 amino acids. V was pared by 2 bases and J by 1 base, with 9 bases of the junction left unmatched.

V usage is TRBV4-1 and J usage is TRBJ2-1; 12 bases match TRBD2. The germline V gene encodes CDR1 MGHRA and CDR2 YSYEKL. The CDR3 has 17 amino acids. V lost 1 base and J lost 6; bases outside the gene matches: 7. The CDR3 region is CASSQGLAGGPLNEQFF. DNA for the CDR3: TGCGCCAGCAGCCAAGGGCTAGCGGGAGGGCCCCTCAATGAGCAGTTCTTC.

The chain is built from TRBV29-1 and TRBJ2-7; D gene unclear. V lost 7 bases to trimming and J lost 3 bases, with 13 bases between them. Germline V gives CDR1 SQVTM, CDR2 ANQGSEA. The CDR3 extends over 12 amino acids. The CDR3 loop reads CSAIGASYEQYF. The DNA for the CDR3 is TGCAGCGCCATAGGAGCCAGCTACGAGCAGTACTTC.

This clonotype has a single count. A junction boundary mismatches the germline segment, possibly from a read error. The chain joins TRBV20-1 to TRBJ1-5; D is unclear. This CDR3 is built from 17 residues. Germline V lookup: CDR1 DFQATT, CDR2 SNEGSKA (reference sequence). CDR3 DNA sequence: TGCAGTGCTAGTGCGGCGTTCGAGGGCCGGGAAAGGGAGCCACAGCATTTT. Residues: CSASAAFEGREREPQHF.

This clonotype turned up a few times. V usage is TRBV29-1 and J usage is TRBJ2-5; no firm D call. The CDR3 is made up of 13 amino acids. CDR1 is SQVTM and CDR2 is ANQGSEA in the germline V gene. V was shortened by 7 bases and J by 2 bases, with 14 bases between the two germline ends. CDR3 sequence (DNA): TGCAGCGCCGGTGGCCAAGTACAAGAGACCCAGTACTTC. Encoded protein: CSAGGQVQETQYF.

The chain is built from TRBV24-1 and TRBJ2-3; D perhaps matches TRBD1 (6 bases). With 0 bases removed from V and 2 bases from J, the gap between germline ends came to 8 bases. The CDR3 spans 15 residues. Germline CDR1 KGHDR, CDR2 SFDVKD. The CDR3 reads CATSDLRGTTDTQYF. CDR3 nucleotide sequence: TGTGCCACCAGTGATTTGAGGGGGACCACAGATACGCAGTATTTT.

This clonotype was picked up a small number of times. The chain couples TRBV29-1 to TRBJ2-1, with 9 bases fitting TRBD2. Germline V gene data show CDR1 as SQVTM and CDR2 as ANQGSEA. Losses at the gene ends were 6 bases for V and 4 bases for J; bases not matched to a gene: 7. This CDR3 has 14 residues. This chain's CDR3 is CSVAPSGAYNEQFF. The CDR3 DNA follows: TGCAGCGTGGCCCCTAGCGGGGCTTACAATGAGCAGTTCTTC.

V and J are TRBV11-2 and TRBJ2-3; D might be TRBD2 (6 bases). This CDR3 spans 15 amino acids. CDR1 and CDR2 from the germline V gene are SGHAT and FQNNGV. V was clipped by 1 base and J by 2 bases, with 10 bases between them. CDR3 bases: TGTGCCAGCAGCTTAGGTGCTAGCGACACAGATACGCAGTATTTT. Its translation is CASSLGASDTDTQYF.

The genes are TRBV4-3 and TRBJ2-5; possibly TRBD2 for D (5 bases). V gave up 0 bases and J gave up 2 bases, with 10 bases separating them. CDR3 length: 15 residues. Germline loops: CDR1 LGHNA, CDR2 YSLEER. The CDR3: CASSQDGSGQETQYF. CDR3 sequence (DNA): TGCGCCAGCAGCCAAGATGGGAGCGGACAAGAGACCCAGTACTTC.

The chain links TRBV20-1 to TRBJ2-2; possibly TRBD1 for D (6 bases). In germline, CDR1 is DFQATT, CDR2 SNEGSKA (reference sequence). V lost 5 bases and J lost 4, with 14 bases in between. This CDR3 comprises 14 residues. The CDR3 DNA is TGCAGTGCTCTCCGGGACACCTTCACCGGGGAGCTGTTTTTT. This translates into CSALRDTFTGELFF.

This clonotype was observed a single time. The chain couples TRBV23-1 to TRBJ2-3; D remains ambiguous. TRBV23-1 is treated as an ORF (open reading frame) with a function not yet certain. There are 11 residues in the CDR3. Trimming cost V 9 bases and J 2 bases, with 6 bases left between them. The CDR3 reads CARSTTDTQYF. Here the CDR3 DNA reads TGCGCCAGATCCACCACAGATACGCAGTATTTT.

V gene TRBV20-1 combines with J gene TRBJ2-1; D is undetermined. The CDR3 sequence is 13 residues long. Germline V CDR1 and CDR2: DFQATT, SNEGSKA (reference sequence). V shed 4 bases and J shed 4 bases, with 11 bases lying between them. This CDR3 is CSATQDAYNEQFF. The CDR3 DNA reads TGCAGTGCTACCCAGGACGCTTACAATGAGCAGTTCTTC.

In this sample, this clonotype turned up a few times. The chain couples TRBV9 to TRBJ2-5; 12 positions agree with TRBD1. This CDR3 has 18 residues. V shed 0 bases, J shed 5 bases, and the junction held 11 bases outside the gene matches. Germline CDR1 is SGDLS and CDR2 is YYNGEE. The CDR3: CASSVGVAGQGAWETQYF. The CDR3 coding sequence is TGTGCCAGCAGCGTAGGTGTAGCGGGACAGGGGGCTTGGGAGACCCAGTACTTC.

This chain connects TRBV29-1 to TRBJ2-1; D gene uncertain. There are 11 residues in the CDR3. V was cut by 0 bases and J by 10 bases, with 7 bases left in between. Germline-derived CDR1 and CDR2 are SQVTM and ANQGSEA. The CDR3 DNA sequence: TGCAGCGTTGAAGATATCGGGGAGCAGTTCTTC. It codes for CSVEDIGEQFF.

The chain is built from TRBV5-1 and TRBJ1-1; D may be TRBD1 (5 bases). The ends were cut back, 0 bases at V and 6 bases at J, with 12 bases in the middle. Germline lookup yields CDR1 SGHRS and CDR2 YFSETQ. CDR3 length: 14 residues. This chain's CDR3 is CASSLAGQGPEAFF. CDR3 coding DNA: TGCGCCAGCAGCTTGGCCGGCCAGGGCCCTGAAGCTTTCTTT.